The rows below give T cell receptor beta chains drawn from one sample of a study of human T cells and chemical hapten exposure. One entry per CDR3 protein results from TCRdb running MiXCR on the RACE reads. The table lists approximately 80,000 distinct CDR3 sequences, under 9% of them singletons. Sequencing was performed on whole blood, taken in connection with sensitization to the hapten diphenylcyclopropenone (DPC). These receptors all stem from a woman in her 30s with alopecia areata. Some clones in this sample may be carry-over from other donors' samples. Each CDR3 is given with its conserved first and last residue. D genes are given only for firm matches. Rows may omit the clone size; those that give it use once, few, many or a size class.

abundance,v_gene,j_gene,d_gene,CDR3aa,CDR3nt
few,TRBV24-1,TRBJ2-1,NA,CATSGSQGDFKNEQFF,TGTGCCACCAGTGGTTCCCAAGGGGACTTCAAGAATGAGCAGTTCTTC
NA,TRBV12-3/TRBV12-4,TRBJ1-3,NA,CASSFSRSGNTIYF,TGTGCCAGCAGTTTTTCACGGTCTGGAAACACCATATATTTT
NA,TRBV30,TRBJ1-2,NA,CAWSGVAGYGYTF,TGTGCCTGGAGTGGAGTGGCAGGCTATGGCTACACCTTC
many,TRBV21-1,TRBJ2-7,NA,CASNLGGLYEQYF,TGTGCCAGCAATTTGGGGGGGCTGTACGAGCAGTACTTC
few,TRBV3-1,TRBJ2-1,NA,CASSPDEGSFNEQFF,TGTGCCAGCAGCCCAGACGAGGGGAGCTTTAATGAGCAGTTCTTC
few,TRBV3-1,TRBJ2-7,NA,CASSQDPGTYEQYF,TGTGCCAGCAGCCAAGACCCAGGAACCTACGAGCAGTACTTC
NA,TRBV5-1,TRBJ2-6,NA,CASSSNRAGANVLTF,TGCGCCAGCAGCTCAAACAGGGCTGGGGCCAACGTCCTGACTTTC
many,TRBV5-1,TRBJ1-1,NA,CASSLGAGINTEAFF,TGCGCCAGCAGCTTGGGGGCAGGGATTAACACTGAAGCTTTCTTT
many,TRBV4-2,TRBJ2-3,TRBD2,CASSQGSGGASDTQYF,TGTGCCAGCAGCCAAGGATCCGGGGGGGCTTCCGATACGCAGTATTTT
many,TRBV18,TRBJ2-7,TRBD1,CASSWTGGAYEQYF,TGTGCCAGCTCATGGACAGGAGGTGCCTACGAGCAGTACTTC
NA,TRBV19,TRBJ2-5,NA,CASSIILVRGEETQYF,TGTGCCAGTAGTATCATCTTGGTTAGGGGGGAAGAGACCCAGTACTTC
many,TRBV20-1,TRBJ2-7,TRBD2,CSAPREGFSYEQYF,TGCAGTGCTCCCCGGGAGGGGTTCTCCTACGAGCAGTACTTC
few,TRBV20-1,TRBJ1-5,TRBD1,CSARDHPPGQGSSNQPQHF,TGCAGTGCTAGAGATCACCCTCCGGGACAGGGTTCAAGCAATCAGCCCCAGCATTTT
few,TRBV9,TRBJ1-1,NA,CASTNGASTEAFF,TGTGCCAGCACCAACGGGGCCAGCACTGAAGCTTTCTTT
many,TRBV3-1,TRBJ2-1,TRBD1,CASSRTGAAYNEQFF,TGTGCCAGCAGCCGGACAGGGGCAGCCTACAATGAGCAGTTCTTC
NA,TRBV3-1,TRBJ1-5,NA,CASSQTSNQPQHF,TGTGCCAGCAGCCAAACCAGCAATCAGCCCCAGCATTTT
many,TRBV5-1,TRBJ2-5,NA,CASRTGTSETQYF,TGCGCCAGCAGAACAGGGACATCGGAGACCCAGTACTTC
few,TRBV25-1,TRBJ2-7,TRBD1,CASSDRDRGRGEQYF,TGTGCCAGCAGTGACCGGGACAGGGGACGTGGGGAGCAGTACTTC
many,TRBV24-1,TRBJ2-3,NA,CATSDANTPNTDTQYF,TGTGCCACCAGTGATGCGAATACCCCGAACACAGATACGCAGTATTTT
many,TRBV6-5,TRBJ2-1,TRBD2,CASSYGLAGRHEQFF,TGTGCCAGCAGTTACGGACTAGCGGGGCGCCATGAGCAGTTCTTC
few,TRBV7-9,TRBJ1-1,TRBD1,CASSTTGEVEAFF,TGTGCCAGCAGCACGACAGGGGAAGTTGAAGCTTTCTTT
few,TRBV14,TRBJ1-1,NA,CASSQDSFRVETEAFF,TGTGCCAGCAGCCAAGATTCCTTCAGGGTAGAGACTGAAGCTTTCTTT
few,TRBV9,TRBJ1-2,NA,CASSVVSEANYGYTF,TGTGCCAGCAGCGTAGTGTCAGAAGCTAACTATGGCTACACCTTC
NA,TRBV29-1,TRBJ1-1,NA,CSGGQWNTEAFF,TGCAGCGGAGGACAGTGGAACACTGAAGCTTTCTTT
NA,TRBV28,TRBJ1-4,NA,CASSPHGAKGEKLFF,TGTGCCAGCAGCCCGCACGGAGCGAAAGGTGAAAAACTGTTTTTT
NA,TRBV29-1,TRBJ1-2,NA,CSVHAGTENYGYTF,TGCAGCGTTCACGCCGGGACTGAGAACTATGGCTACACCTTC
NA,TRBV7-7,TRBJ2-2,TRBD2,CASSISGGRTGELFF,TGTGCTAGCAGCATTAGCGGGGGACGGACCGGGGAGCTGTTTTTT
many,TRBV11-1,TRBJ2-7,NA,CASSLGRSGSYEQYF,TGTGCCAGCAGCTTAGGTCGGTCAGGGTCCTACGAGCAGTACTTC
many,TRBV2,TRBJ2-2,TRBD1,CASSRQGTGELFF,TGTGCCAGCAGCCGACAGGGGACCGGGGAGCTGTTTTTT
many,TRBV29-1,TRBJ1-1,NA,CSVVVRGFPNTEAFF,TGCAGCGTTGTCGTCAGGGGCTTTCCGAACACTGAAGCTTTCTTT
few,TRBV20-1,TRBJ1-1,NA,CSAPRGVNTEAFF,TGCAGTGCCCCTAGGGGGGTGAACACTGAAGCTTTCTTT
many,TRBV29-1,TRBJ1-1,NA,CSVEISRNTEAFF,TGCAGCGTTGAAATCAGCAGGAACACTGAAGCTTTCTTT
NA,TRBV2,TRBJ1-1,NA,CASMTDKFVEAFF,TGTGCCAGCATGACCGACAAATTTGTGGAAGCTTTCTTT
many,TRBV11-1,TRBJ2-1,NA,CASSRTAAFSYNEQFF,TGTGCCAGCAGCCGGACGGCGGCCTTCTCCTACAATGAGCAGTTCTTC
NA,TRBV18,TRBJ1-5,NA,CASSPTGTPNQPQHF,TGTGCCAGCTCACCCACCGGGACACCCAATCAGCCCCAGCATTTT